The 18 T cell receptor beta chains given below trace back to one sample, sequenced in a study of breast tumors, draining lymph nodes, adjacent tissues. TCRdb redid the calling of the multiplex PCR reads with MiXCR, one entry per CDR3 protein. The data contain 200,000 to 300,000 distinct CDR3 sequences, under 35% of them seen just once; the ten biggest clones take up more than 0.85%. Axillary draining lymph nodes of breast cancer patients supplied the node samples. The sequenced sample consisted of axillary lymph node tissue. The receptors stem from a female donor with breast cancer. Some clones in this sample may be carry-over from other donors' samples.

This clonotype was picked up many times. CDR3 protein: CASSPRITSGADNEQFF. The CDR3 DNA follows: TGCGCCAGCAGTCCCAGGATTACTAGCGGGGCCGACAATGAGCAGTTCTTC. V usage is TRBV10-2 and J usage is TRBJ2-1; TRBD2 agrees at 10 bases. Trimming cost V 5 bases and J 5 bases; bases outside gene matches: 12. The CDR3 is 17 residues long. Germline assignment: CDR1 WSHSY and CDR2 SAAADI.

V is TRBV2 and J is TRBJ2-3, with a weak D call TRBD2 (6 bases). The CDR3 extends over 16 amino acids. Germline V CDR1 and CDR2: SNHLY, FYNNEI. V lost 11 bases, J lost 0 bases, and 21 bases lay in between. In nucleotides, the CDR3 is TGTGCCCAGGGAGGACCTGGGGGACGCAGCACAGATACGCAGTATTTT. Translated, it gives CAQGGPGGRSTDTQYF.

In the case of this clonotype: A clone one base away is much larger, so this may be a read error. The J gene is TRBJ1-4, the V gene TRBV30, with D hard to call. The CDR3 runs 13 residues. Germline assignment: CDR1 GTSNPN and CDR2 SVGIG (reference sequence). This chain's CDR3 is CARSVRPGDILFF. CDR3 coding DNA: TGTGCCCGGAGTGTCCGACCCGGCGATATACTGTTTTTT.

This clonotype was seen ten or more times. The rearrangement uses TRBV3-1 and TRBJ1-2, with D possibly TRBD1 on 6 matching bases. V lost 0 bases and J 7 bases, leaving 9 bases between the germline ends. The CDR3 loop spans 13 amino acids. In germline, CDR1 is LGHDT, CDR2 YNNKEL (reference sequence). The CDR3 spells CASSQDAGAGYTF. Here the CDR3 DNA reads TGTGCCAGCAGCCAAGATGCAGGGGCTGGCTACACCTTC.

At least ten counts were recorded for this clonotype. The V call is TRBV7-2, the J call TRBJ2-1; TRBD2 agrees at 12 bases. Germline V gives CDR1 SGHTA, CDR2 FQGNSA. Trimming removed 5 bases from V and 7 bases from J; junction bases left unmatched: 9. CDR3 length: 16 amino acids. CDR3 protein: CASSPPPGLAGNEQFF. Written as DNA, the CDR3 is TGTGCCAGCAGCCCGCCCCCTGGACTAGCGGGAAATGAGCAGTTCTTC.

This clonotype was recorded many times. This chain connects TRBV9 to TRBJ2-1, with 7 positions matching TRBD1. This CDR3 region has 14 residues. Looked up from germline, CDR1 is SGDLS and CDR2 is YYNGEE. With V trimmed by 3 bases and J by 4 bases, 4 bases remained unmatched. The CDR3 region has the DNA TGTGCCAGCAGCGCCTGGGACAGTTACAATGAGCAGTTCTTC. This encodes CASSAWDSYNEQFF.

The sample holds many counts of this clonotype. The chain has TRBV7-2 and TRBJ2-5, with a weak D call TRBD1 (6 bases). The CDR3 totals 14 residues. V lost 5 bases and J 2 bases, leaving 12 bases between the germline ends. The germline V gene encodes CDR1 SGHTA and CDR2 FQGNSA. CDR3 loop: CASSRYGQQETQYF. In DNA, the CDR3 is TGTGCCAGCAGCCGATACGGACAGCAAGAGACCCAGTACTTC.

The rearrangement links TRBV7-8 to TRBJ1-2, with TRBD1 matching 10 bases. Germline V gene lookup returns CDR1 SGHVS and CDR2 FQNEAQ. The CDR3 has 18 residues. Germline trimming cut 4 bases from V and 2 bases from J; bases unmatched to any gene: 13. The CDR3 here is CASSSYKGGTGANYGYTF. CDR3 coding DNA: TGTGCCAGCAGCTCTTATAAGGGGGGGACAGGGGCCAACTATGGCTACACCTTC.

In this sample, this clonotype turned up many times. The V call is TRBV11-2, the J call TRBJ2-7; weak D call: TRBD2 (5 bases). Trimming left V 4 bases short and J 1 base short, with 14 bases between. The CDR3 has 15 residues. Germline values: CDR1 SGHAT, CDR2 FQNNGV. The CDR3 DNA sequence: TGTGCCAGCAGCTCCGAGGGAAGCACGTCCTACGAGCAGTACTTC. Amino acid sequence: CASSSEGSTSYEQYF.

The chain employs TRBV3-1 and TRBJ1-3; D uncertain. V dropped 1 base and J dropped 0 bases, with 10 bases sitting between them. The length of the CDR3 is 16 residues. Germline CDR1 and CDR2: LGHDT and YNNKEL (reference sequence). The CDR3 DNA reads TGTGCCAGCAGCCAAGTCCTGGCGGGCTCTGGAAACACCATATATTTT. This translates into CASSQVLAGSGNTIYF.

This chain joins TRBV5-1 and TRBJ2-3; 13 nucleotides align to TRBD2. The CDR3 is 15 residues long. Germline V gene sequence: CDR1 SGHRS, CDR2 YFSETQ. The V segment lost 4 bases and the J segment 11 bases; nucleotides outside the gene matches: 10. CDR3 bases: TGCGCCAGCAGCGGGGGACTAGCGGGGTCCGCAGGGCAGTATTTT. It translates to CASSGGLAGSAGQYF. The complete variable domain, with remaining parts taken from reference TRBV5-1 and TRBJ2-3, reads KAGVTQTPRYLIKTRGQQVTLSCSPISGHRSVSWYQQTPGQGLQFLFEYFSETQRNKGNFPGRFSGRQFSNSRSEMNVSTLELGDSALYLCASSGGLAGSAGQYFGPGTRLTVL.

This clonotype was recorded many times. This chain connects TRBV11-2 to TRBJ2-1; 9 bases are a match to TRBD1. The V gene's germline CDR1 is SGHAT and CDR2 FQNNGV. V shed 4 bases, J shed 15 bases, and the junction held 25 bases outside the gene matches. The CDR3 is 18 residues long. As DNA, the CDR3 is TGTGCCAGCAGCTCTCTCTGGGAGGGGACAGGGATCTTCAGTATTATGTTCTTC. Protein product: CASSSLWEGTGIFSIMFF. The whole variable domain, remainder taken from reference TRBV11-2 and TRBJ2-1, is EAGVAQSPRYKIIEKRQSVAFWCNPISGHATLYWYQQILGQGPKLLIQFQNNGVVDDSQLPKDRFSAERLKGVDSTLKIQPAKLEDSAVYLCASSSLWEGTGIFSIMFFGPGTRLTVL.

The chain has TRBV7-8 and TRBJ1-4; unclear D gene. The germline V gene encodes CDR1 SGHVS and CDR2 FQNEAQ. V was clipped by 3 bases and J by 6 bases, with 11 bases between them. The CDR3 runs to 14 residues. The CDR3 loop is CASSFEQLHEKLFF. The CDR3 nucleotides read TGTGCCAGCAGCTTTGAGCAGCTCCATGAAAAACTGTTTTTT.

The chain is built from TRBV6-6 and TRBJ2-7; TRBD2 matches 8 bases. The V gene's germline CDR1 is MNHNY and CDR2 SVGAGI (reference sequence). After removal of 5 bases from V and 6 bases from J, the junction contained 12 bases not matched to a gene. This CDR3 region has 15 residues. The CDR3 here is CASSRGKREFGEQYF. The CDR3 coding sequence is TGTGCCAGCAGTCGGGGGAAGCGGGAGTTCGGCGAGCAGTACTTC.

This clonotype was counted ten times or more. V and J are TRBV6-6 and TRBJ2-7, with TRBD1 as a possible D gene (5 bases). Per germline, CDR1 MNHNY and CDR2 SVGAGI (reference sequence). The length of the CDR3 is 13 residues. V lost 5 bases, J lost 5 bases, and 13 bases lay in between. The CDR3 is CASSHAKGHEQYF. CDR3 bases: TGTGCCAGCAGTCACGCGAAGGGGCACGAGCAGTACTTC.

This CDR3 reads CASRPDRWSSPLHF. The CDR3 DNA reads TGTGCCAGCAGACCGGACAGGTGGAGTTCACCCCTCCACTTT. V is TRBV7-2 and J is TRBJ1-6; 7 bases are a match to TRBD1. With V trimmed by 6 bases and J by 9 bases, 8 bases remained unmatched. CDR1 SGHTA and CDR2 FQGNSA come from the germline V gene. The CDR3 length is 14 residues.

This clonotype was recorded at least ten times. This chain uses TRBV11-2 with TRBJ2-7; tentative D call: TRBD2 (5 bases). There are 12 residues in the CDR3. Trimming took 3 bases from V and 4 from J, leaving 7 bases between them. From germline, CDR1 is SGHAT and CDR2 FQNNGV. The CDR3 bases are TGTGCCAGCAGCTTTTCGGGATACGAGCAGTACTTC. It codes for CASSFSGYEQYF.

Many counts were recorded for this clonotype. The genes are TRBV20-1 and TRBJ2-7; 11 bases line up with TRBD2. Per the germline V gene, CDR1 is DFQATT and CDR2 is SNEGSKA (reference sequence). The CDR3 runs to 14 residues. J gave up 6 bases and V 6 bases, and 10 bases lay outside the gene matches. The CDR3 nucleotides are TGCAGTGCCCGTAGCGGGAGGGCCCTCGGCGAGCAGTACTTC. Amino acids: CSARSGRALGEQYF.